These 7 T cell receptor beta chains originate from one sample sequenced in a study of metastatic and nonmetastatic thyroid tumors. All patients were treatment-naive before thyroid surgery. Using MiXCR, TCRdb re-called clones from the PCR reads. The data show approximately 40,000 clones, around 20% seen once. The sample comprised blood. These TCRs come from a female donor with papillary thyroid cancer or a benign thyroid nodule (not recorded which). Some clones in this sample may be carry-over from other donors' samples.

Comments on this clone: This CDR3 fails to terminate in the conserved phenylalanine or tryptophan, so it likely reflects a read error. DNA of the CDR3: TGTAGTGCAAACCGGGACTCCGACTCCTACGAGCAGTACTCC. Translated, it gives CSANRDSDSYEQYS. V gene TRBV20-1 combines with J gene TRBJ2-7; tentatively, D is TRBD2 (6 bases). The CDR3 loop spans 14 amino acids. The germline gives CDR1 DFQATT, CDR2 SNEGSKA (reference sequence).

V usage is TRBV19 and J usage is TRBJ2-1; 7 bases line up with TRBD1. V dropped 8 bases and J dropped 1; count of bases not matched to a gene: 11. CDR1 is LNHDA, CDR2 SQIVND, per germline (reference sequence). This CDR3 is 16 amino acids long. The CDR3: CASGDRTGNSYNEQFF. CDR3 coding DNA: TGTGCCAGTGGAGACCGGACAGGCAATTCCTACAATGAGCAGTTCTTC. The full variable domain, in which reference TRBV19 and TRBJ2-1 provide the parts outside the CDR3, is DGGITQSPKYLFRKEGQNVTLSCEQNLNHDAMYWYRQDPGQGLRLIYYSQIVNDFQKGDIAEGYSVSREKKESFPLTVTSAQKNPTAFYLCASGDRTGNSYNEQFFGPGTRLTVL.

This chain joins TRBV5-1 and TRBJ1-2, with no clear D. V shed 0 bases and J shed 2 bases, with 8 bases lying between them. Germline CDR1 is SGHRS and CDR2 is YFSETQ. The CDR3 totals 14 residues. CDR3 coding DNA: TGCGCCAGCAGCTTGGACGGAAAGAACTATGGCTACACCTTC. It yields the protein CASSLDGKNYGYTF.

This clone is judged medium-sized. This sequence joins TRBV6-1 and TRBJ2-7; D is uncertain. The CDR3 has 13 amino acids. The germline V and J ends were trimmed by 5 bases and 2 bases, with 10 bases remaining between them. Germline CDR1 reads MNHNS; CDR2 reads SASEGT. The DNA of the CDR3 is TGTGCCAGCAGTTTAGGGCCCACCTACGAGCAGTACTTC. This codes for CASSLGPTYEQYF.

This clone was seen repeatedly, ten times or more. The chain uses TRBV11-3 and TRBJ2-1, with D perhaps TRBD1 (6 bases). CDR1 and CDR2 from the germline V gene are SGHNT and YENEEA. The CDR3 is 16 amino acids. Trimming shortened V by 5 bases and J by 0 bases, and 14 bases separated the two germline ends. This CDR3 is CASSTTGTISYNEQFF. In nucleotides, the CDR3 is TGTGCCAGCAGCACCACCGGGACAATCTCCTACAATGAGCAGTTCTTC. Full variable domain (rest looked up from reference TRBV11-3 and TRBJ2-1): EAGVVQSPRYKIIEKKQPVAFWCNPISGHNTLYWYLQNLGQGPELLIRYENEEAVDDSQLPKDRFSAERLKGVDSTLKIQPAELGDSAVYLCASSTTGTISYNEQFFGPGTRLTVL.

Ten or more counts support this clone. This chain's CDR3 is CASSPPGTQNTEAFF. DNA of the CDR3: TGTGCCAGCAGCCCCCCGGGAACACAGAACACTGAAGCTTTCTTT. V usage is TRBV7-9 and J usage is TRBJ1-1; no clear D. This CDR3 contains 15 residues. Germline CDR1 and CDR2: SEHNR and FQNEAQ (reference sequence). Trimming removed 5 bases at V and 1 base at J, with 14 bases between.

The chain uses TRBV10-3 and TRBJ2-3, with 10 bases lining up with TRBD1. The length of the CDR3 is 14 residues. V shed 7 bases, J shed 8 bases, and the junction held 9 bases outside the gene matches. The germline gives CDR1 ENHRY, CDR2 SYGVKD. CDR3 nucleotide sequence: TGTGCCATCAAGGGTTGGGACAGGGGTGCTACGCAGTATTTT. As protein: CAIKGWDRGATQYF.